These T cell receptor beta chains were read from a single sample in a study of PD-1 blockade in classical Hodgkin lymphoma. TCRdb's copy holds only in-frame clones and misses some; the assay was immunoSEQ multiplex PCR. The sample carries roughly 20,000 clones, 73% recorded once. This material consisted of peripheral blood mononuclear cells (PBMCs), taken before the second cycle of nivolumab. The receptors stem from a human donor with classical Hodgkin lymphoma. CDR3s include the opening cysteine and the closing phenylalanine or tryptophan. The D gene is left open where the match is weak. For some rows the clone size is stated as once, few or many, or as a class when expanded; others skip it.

CDR3 DNA: TGTGCCAGCAGTCCTGGGGGGCGGCCGGGGGAACTGTTTTTT; CDR3 protein: CASSPGGRPGELFF; J gene: TRBJ1-4; clone size: .; D gene: .; V gene: TRBV6-1
CDR3 DNA: TGTGCCAGCAGCCCGCTAGGGTTGCGGGAGGTTTGGGAGACCCAGTACTTC; CDR3 protein: CASSPLGLREVWETQYF; J gene: TRBJ2-5; clone size: .; D gene: TRBD2; V gene: TRBV7-9
CDR3 DNA: TGTGCCAGCAGCCAAATGTGGTCCTCCTACGAGCAGTACTTC; CDR3 protein: CASSQMWSSYEQYF; J gene: TRBJ2-7; clone size: .; D gene: .; V gene: TRBV16
CDR3 DNA: TGTGCCAGCAGCTTCGGGACAGGGGAGACTTACGAGCAGTACTTC; CDR3 protein: CASSFGTGETYEQYF; J gene: TRBJ2-7; clone size: .; D gene: .; V gene: TRBV21-1
CDR3 DNA: TGTGCCAGCAGGGTTCAAGCGGGAGATTATACCCCCTACGAGCAGTACTTC; CDR3 protein: CASRVQAGDYTPYEQYF; J gene: TRBJ2-7; clone size: .; D gene: TRBD2; V gene: TRBV2
CDR3 DNA: TGTGCCAGCAGCTTGGGGGTAGCGGTCCCGTACAATGAGCAGTTCTTC; CDR3 protein: CASSLGVAVPYNEQFF; J gene: TRBJ2-1; clone size: .; D gene: .; V gene: TRBV5-4
CDR3 DNA: TGTGCCAGCAGCTTAGTCGAGTGGGTTGAGGAAAAACTGTTTTTT; CDR3 protein: CASSLVEWVEEKLFF; J gene: TRBJ1-4; clone size: .; D gene: .; V gene: TRBV7-9
CDR3 DNA: TGTGCCAGCAGCAGCAGATACGAGCAGTACTTC; CDR3 protein: CASSSRYEQYF; J gene: TRBJ2-7; clone size: .; D gene: .; V gene: TRBV11-2
CDR3 DNA: TGCGCCAGCAGTGAGGCGATCACTAGCACAGATACGCAGTATTTT; CDR3 protein: CASSEAITSTDTQYF; J gene: TRBJ2-3; clone size: .; D gene: .; V gene: TRBV10-1
CDR3 DNA: TGTGCCAGCAGCGGACAGGGTTCCTACGAGCAGTACTTC; CDR3 protein: CASSGQGSYEQYF; J gene: TRBJ2-7; clone size: .; D gene: TRBD1; V gene: TRBV6-5
CDR3 DNA: TGCGCCAGCAGCCAAGATTTAGGGGCAGAGACCCAGTACTTC; CDR3 protein: CASSQDLGAETQYF; J gene: TRBJ2-5; clone size: .; D gene: .; V gene: TRBV4-1
CDR3 DNA: TGCAGCGTTGTTAGGAGCGGGACCCAGTACTTC; CDR3 protein: CSVVRSGTQYF; J gene: TRBJ2-5; clone size: .; D gene: .; V gene: TRBV29-1
CDR3 DNA: TGCAGCGTTGAAGATCTTGGCAGGGGCTCCTACAATGAGCAGTTCTTC; CDR3 protein: CSVEDLGRGSYNEQFF; J gene: TRBJ2-1; clone size: .; D gene: .; V gene: TRBV29-1
CDR3 DNA: TGTGCCAGCACATCCTATGGCTACACCTTC; CDR3 protein: CASTSYGYTF; J gene: TRBJ1-2; clone size: .; D gene: .; V gene: TRBV2
CDR3 DNA: TGTGCCAGCAGGCCCAGGGACCGGCCCTTAGGGGAGCAGTACTTC; CDR3 protein: CASRPRDRPLGEQYF; J gene: TRBJ2-7; clone size: .; D gene: .; V gene: TRBV6-5
CDR3 DNA: TGTGCCACCAGCAGAAACAGGGGAAGCAATCAGCCCCAGCATTTT; CDR3 protein: CATSRNRGSNQPQHF; J gene: TRBJ1-5; clone size: .; D gene: TRBD1; V gene: TRBV15
CDR3 DNA: TGTGCCAGCAGCGGGCTATACGAGGGTACCTACGAGCAGTACTTC; CDR3 protein: CASSGLYEGTYEQYF; J gene: TRBJ2-7; clone size: few; D gene: .; V gene: TRBV5-6
CDR3 DNA: TGCGCCAGCAGTGTGGAAAGCTCCTACGAGCAGTACTTC; CDR3 protein: CASSVESSYEQYF; J gene: TRBJ2-7; clone size: .; D gene: .; V gene: TRBV10-2
CDR3 DNA: TGTGCCAGCAGCGGGGGAGCGGGAGCTTATTACGAGCAGTACTTC; CDR3 protein: CASSGGAGAYYEQYF; J gene: TRBJ2-7; clone size: .; D gene: TRBD2; V gene: TRBV9
CDR3 DNA: TGTGCCAGCAGTTCCGTGGTGGAAACCTACGAGCAGTACTTC; CDR3 protein: CASSSVVETYEQYF; J gene: TRBJ2-7; clone size: .; D gene: .; V gene: TRBV28
CDR3 DNA: TGTGCCTGGGGGGGACGAGCGGGAGCCTACGAGCAGTACTTC; CDR3 protein: CAWGGRAGAYEQYF; J gene: TRBJ2-7; clone size: .; D gene: TRBD2; V gene: TRBV30
CDR3 DNA: TGTGCCAGCTCACCATGGACTAGCGGGAGTTCTTTGTACGAGCAGTACTTC; CDR3 protein: CASSPWTSGSSLYEQYF; J gene: TRBJ2-7; clone size: .; D gene: TRBD2; V gene: TRBV18
CDR3 DNA: TGTGCCAGCAGCGTAGGTTTTAGCGGTGGCACCGGGGAGCTGTTTTTT; CDR3 protein: CASSVGFSGGTGELFF; J gene: TRBJ2-2; clone size: .; D gene: .; V gene: TRBV9
CDR3 DNA: TGTGCCAGCAAACCATGGGGTAATCCAAATCAGCCCCAGCATTTT; CDR3 protein: CASKPWGNPNQPQHF; J gene: TRBJ1-5; clone size: few; D gene: .; V gene: TRBV7-6
CDR3 DNA: TGTGCCAGCAGCTTGAACGGTAGAGCAGCGGAGCAGTACTTC; CDR3 protein: CASSLNGRAAEQYF; J gene: TRBJ2-7; clone size: .; D gene: .; V gene: TRBV5-4
CDR3 DNA: TGTGCCAGCAGCTCCGGGACACATACCTACGAGCAGTACTTC; CDR3 protein: CASSSGTHTYEQYF; J gene: TRBJ2-7; clone size: .; D gene: .; V gene: TRBV7-6
CDR3 DNA: TGTGCCAGTATCGACAGGAACTCTGGAAACACCATATATTTT; CDR3 protein: CASIDRNSGNTIYF; J gene: TRBJ1-3; clone size: .; D gene: .; V gene: TRBV19
CDR3 DNA: TGTGCCTGGAACCTCACCGGGGAGCTGTTTTTT; CDR3 protein: CAWNLTGELFF; J gene: TRBJ2-2; clone size: .; D gene: .; V gene: TRBV30
CDR3 DNA: TGTGCCAGCAGTTTAGGGGCAGGGGTTGATACGCAGTATTTT; CDR3 protein: CASSLGAGVDTQYF; J gene: TRBJ2-3; clone size: .; D gene: .; V gene: TRBV28
CDR3 DNA: TGTGCCAGTAGTATATCATGGGGGCTCAACACCGGGGAGCTGTTTTTT; CDR3 protein: CASSISWGLNTGELFF; J gene: TRBJ2-2; clone size: medium-sized; D gene: .; V gene: TRBV19
CDR3 DNA: TGTGCCAGTAGTAGAGGTGTAATCTACGAGCAGTACTTC; CDR3 protein: CASSRGVIYEQYF; J gene: TRBJ2-7; clone size: .; D gene: .; V gene: TRBV19
CDR3 DNA: TGTGCCAGCAGCCCTCGGATACCCCCTCGTGGGCCCCAGCATTTT; CDR3 protein: CASSPRIPPRGPQHF; J gene: TRBJ1-5; clone size: .; D gene: .; V gene: TRBV6-5
CDR3 DNA: TGTGCCAGCAGCTTGGTCGGGAATAGCAATGAGCAGTTCTTC; CDR3 protein: CASSLVGNSNEQFF; J gene: TRBJ2-1; clone size: .; D gene: .; V gene: TRBV4-2
CDR3 DNA: TGTGCCAGCAGCTTAGTGGGGAGGACCTACAATGAGCAGTTCTTC; CDR3 protein: CASSLVGRTYNEQFF; J gene: TRBJ2-1; clone size: .; D gene: .; V gene: TRBV13
CDR3 DNA: TGTGCCAGCAAAGACAACTACGAGCAGTACTTC; CDR3 protein: CASKDNYEQYF; J gene: TRBJ2-7; clone size: .; D gene: .; V gene: TRBV6-1
CDR3 DNA: TGTGCCAGTAGTCCCAATCCGCTGACAGCCTATGGCTACACCTTC; CDR3 protein: CASSPNPLTAYGYTF; J gene: TRBJ1-2; clone size: .; D gene: .; V gene: TRBV19
CDR3 DNA: TGCGCCAGCAGCCCTGGGACAGGGGGCTACCAAGAGACCCAGTACTTC; CDR3 protein: CASSPGTGGYQETQYF; J gene: TRBJ2-5; clone size: .; D gene: TRBD1; V gene: TRBV5-1
CDR3 DNA: TGTGCCAGCAGGGGGTGGAATCAGCCCCAGCATTTT; CDR3 protein: CASRGWNQPQHF; J gene: TRBJ1-5; clone size: .; D gene: .; V gene: TRBV6-6
CDR3 DNA: TGTGCCAGCAGGAGACTAGCGGGAGATCGAGAGCAGTACTTC; CDR3 protein: CASRRLAGDREQYF; J gene: TRBJ2-7; clone size: .; D gene: TRBD2; V gene: TRBV6-5
CDR3 DNA: TGTGCCAGCACAACCGGGGCTAGCGGGCACGAGCAGTACTTC; CDR3 protein: CASTTGASGHEQYF; J gene: TRBJ2-7; clone size: .; D gene: TRBD2; V gene: TRBV6-5
CDR3 DNA: TGTGCCAGCAGTTACGGGCAGGGGCTGACTGAAGCTTTCTTT; CDR3 protein: CASSYGQGLTEAFF; J gene: TRBJ1-1; clone size: once; D gene: .; V gene: TRBV6-5
CDR3 DNA: TGCGCCAGCAGCTTTACGCTAGCGGACACCGGGGAGCTGTTTTTT; CDR3 protein: CASSFTLADTGELFF; J gene: TRBJ2-2; clone size: .; D gene: TRBD2; V gene: TRBV5-1